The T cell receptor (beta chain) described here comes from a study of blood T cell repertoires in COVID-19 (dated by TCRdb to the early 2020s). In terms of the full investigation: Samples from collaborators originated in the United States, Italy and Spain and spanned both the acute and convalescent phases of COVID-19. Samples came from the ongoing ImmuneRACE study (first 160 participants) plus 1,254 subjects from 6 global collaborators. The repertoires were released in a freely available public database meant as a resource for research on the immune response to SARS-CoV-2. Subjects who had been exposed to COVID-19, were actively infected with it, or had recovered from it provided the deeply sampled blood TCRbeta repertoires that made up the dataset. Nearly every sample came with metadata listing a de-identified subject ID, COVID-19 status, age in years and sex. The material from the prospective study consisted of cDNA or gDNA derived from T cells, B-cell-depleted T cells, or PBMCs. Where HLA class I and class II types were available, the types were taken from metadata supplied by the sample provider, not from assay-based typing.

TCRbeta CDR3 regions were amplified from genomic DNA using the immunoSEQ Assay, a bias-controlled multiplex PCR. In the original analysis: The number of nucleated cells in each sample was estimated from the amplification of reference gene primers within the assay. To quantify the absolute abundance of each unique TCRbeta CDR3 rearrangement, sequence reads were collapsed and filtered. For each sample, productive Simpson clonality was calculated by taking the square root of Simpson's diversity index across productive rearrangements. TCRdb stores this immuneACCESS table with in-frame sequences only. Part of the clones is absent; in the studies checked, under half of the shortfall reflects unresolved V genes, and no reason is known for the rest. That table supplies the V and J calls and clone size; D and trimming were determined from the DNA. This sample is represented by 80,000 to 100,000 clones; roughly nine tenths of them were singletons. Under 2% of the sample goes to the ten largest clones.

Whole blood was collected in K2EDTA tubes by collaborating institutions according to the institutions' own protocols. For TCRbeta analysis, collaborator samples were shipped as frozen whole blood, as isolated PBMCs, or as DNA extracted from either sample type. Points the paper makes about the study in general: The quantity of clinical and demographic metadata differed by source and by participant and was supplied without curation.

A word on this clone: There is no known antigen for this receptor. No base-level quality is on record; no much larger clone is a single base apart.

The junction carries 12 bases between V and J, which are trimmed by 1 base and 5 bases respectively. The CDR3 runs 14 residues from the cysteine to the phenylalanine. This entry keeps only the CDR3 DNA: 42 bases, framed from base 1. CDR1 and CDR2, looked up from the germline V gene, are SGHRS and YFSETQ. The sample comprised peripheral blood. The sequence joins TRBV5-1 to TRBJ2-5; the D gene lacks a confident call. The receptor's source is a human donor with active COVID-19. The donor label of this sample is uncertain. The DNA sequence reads TGCGCCAGCAGCTTGACGGCCGACGGGGAGACCCAGTACTTC. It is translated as CASSLTADGETQYF.